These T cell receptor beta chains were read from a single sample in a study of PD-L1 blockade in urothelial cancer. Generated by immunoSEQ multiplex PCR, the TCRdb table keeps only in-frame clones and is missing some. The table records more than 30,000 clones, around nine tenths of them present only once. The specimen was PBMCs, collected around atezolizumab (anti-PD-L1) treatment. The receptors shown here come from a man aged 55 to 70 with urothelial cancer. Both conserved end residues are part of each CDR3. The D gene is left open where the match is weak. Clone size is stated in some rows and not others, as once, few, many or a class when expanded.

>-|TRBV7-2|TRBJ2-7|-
CASSSPGRGYEQYF
TGTGCCAGCAGCTCCCCGGGGCGGGGTTACGAGCAGTACTTC
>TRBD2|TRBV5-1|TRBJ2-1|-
CASSVGLGRAEVYNEQFF
TGCGCCAGCAGCGTAGGACTAGGAAGGGCGGAGGTTTACAATGAGCAGTTCTTC
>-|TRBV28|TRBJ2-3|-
CASSLGGITQYF
TGTGCCAGCAGTTTAGGGGGGATTACGCAGTATTTT
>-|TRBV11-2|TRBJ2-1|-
CASSLDRGNEQFF
TGTGCCAGCAGCTTAGATCGGGGAAATGAGCAGTTCTTC
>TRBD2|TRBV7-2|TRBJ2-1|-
CASSLGSGTTNEQFF
TGTGCCAGCAGCTTAGGTAGCGGGACTACCAATGAGCAGTTCTTC
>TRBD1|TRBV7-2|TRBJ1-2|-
CASSLASRGDGYTF
TGTGCCAGCAGCTTAGCGAGCAGGGGGGATGGCTACACCTTC
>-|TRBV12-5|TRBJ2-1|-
CASGLGDREVHEQFF
TGTGCTAGTGGTTTGGGAGACAGGGAGGTACATGAGCAGTTCTTC
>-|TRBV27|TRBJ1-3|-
CASSLSKVANTIYF
TGTGCCAGCAGTTTATCGAAGGTAGCAAACACCATATATTTT
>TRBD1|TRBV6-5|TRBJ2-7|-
CASSHTGTDYEQYF
TGTGCCAGCAGCCATACCGGGACAGACTACGAGCAGTACTTC
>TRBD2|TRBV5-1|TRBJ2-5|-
CASSSGLAGGPRDQETQYF
TGCGCCAGCAGCTCGGGACTAGCGGGGGGGCCAAGAGACCAAGAGACCCAGTACTTC
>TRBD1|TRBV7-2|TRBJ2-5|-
CASRPGTGRQETQYF
TGTGCCAGCAGACCAGGGACAGGGCGACAAGAGACCCAGTACTTC
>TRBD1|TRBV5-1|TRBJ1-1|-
CASSLGDRGTEAFF
TGCGCCAGCAGCTTGGGGGACAGGGGGACTGAAGCTTTCTTT
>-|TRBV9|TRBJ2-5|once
CASSELGGGGETQYF
TGTGCCAGCAGCGAGCTTGGTGGGGGCGGGGAGACCCAGTACTTC
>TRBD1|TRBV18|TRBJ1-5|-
CASSLTGTGDQPQHF
TGTGCCAGCTCACTAACCGGGACAGGGGATCAGCCCCAGCATTTT
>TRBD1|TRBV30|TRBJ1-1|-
CAWSAQGRAAFF
TGTGCCTGGAGTGCACAGGGGAGAGCAGCTTTCTTT
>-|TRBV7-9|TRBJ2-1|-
CASSLALGIDEQFF
TGTGCCAGCAGCTTAGCACTAGGTATCGATGAGCAGTTCTTC
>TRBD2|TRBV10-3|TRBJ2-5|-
CAISAGGGQETQYF
TGTGCCATCAGTGCGGGGGGGGGCCAAGAGACCCAGTACTTC
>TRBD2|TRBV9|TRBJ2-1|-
CASSPRLAGGYNEQFF
TGTGCCAGCAGCCCCAGACTAGCGGGGGGGTACAATGAGCAGTTCTTC
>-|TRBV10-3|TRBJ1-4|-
CAISDPLRGAPNEKLFF
TGTGCCATCAGTGACCCCCTCCGGGGGGCTCCTAATGAAAAACTGTTTTTT
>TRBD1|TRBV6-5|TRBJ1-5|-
CASSGTGGRNQPQHF
TGTGCCAGCAGCGGGACAGGGGGTCGCAATCAGCCCCAGCATTTT
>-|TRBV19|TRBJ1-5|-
CASSGSIRGNQPQHF
TGTGCCAGTAGTGGTTCGATTCGGGGCAATCAGCCCCAGCATTTT
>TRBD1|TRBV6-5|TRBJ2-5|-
CASSGTGGTQYF
TGTGCCAGCAGTGGGACAGGGGGGACCCAGTACTTC
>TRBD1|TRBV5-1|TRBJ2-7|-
CASIEISDRGYEQYF
TGCGCCAGCATCGAGATTTCAGACAGGGGCTACGAGCAGTACTTC
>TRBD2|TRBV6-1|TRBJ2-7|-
CASIPTSGRFYEQYF
TGTGCCAGTATTCCAACTAGCGGGAGATTCTACGAGCAGTACTTC
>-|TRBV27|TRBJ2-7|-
CASPPRRGEQYF
TGTGCCAGCCCCCCCCGTAGGGGAGAGCAGTACTTC
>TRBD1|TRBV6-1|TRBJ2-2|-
CASSATGLETGELFF
TGTGCCAGCAGTGCGACAGGGTTGGAAACCGGGGAGCTGTTTTTT
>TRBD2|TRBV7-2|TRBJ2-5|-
CASSLVAGGGETQYF
TGTGCCAGCAGCTTAGTAGCGGGAGGAGGTGAGACCCAGTACTTC
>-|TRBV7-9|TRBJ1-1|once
CASSLMGAVGTEAFF
TGTGCCAGCAGCTTGATGGGGGCGGTGGGCACTGAAGCTTTCTTT
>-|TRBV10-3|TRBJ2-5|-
CAIAPDGSWETQYF
TGTGCCATCGCCCCCGACGGGAGTTGGGAGACCCAGTACTTC
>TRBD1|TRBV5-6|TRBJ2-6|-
CASSPGTGVSGANVLTF
TGTGCCAGCAGCCCCGGGACAGGGGTCTCTGGGGCCAACGTCCTGACTTTC
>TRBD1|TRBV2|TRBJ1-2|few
CASSSTRQGYGYTF
TGTGCCAGCAGCTCCACCCGACAGGGCTATGGCTACACCTTC
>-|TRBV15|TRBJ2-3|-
CATSRDRGFWDTQYF
TGTGCCACCAGCAGAGATCGAGGGTTCTGGGATACGCAGTATTTT
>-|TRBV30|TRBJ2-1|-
CAWSGLQGIYNEQFF
TGTGCCTGGAGTGGACTGCAGGGGATCTACAATGAGCAGTTCTTC
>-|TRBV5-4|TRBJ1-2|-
CASSATGTAGYTF
TGTGCCAGCAGCGCCACAGGGACCGCTGGCTACACCTTC
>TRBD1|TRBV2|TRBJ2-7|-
CAIKGFRDRIAYEQYF
TGTGCCATCAAAGGCTTCCGGGACAGAATAGCCTACGAGCAGTACTTC
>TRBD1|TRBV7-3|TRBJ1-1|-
CASSLRQGTEAFF
TGTGCCAGCAGCTTACGACAGGGGACTGAAGCTTTCTTT
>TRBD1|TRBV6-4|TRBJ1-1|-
CASSVTGDSDTEAFF
TGTGCCAGCAGTGTAACAGGGGATTCGGACACTGAAGCTTTCTTT
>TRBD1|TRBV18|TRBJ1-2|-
CASSLGQGRDYGYTF
TGTGCCAGCTCACTCGGACAGGGCCGGGACTATGGCTACACCTTC
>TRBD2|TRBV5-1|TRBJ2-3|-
CASSFTGGGAPDTQYF
TGCGCCAGCAGCTTCACCGGCGGGGGGGCGCCAGATACGCAGTATTTT
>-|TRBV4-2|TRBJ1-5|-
CASSPDTGRTEQPQHF
TGTGCCAGCAGCCCAGACACGGGACGGACAGAACAGCCCCAGCATTTT
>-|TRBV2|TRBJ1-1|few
CASSGQKNTEAFF
TGTGCCAGCAGCGGACAAAAGAACACTGAAGCTTTCTTT
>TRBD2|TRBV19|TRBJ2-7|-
CASSTLAGAGEQYF
TGTGCCAGTAGTACCCTAGCGGGGGCCGGCGAGCAGTACTTC
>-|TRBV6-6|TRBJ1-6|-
CASSYRVRDNSPLHF
TGTGCCAGCAGTTACAGGGTCAGGGATAATTCACCCCTCCACTTT
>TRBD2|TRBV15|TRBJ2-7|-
CATSYSGRSYEQYF
TGTGCCACCAGTTATAGCGGGAGGTCCTACGAGCAGTACTTC
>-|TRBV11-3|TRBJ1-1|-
CASSTVATEAFF
TGTGCCAGCAGCACAGTTGCGACTGAAGCTTTCTTT
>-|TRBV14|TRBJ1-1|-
CASSQDPLRNTEAFF
TGTGCCAGCAGCCAAGATCCATTGCGGAACACTGAAGCTTTCTTT
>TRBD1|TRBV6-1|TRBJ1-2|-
CASSETVSGTVYGYTF
TGTGCCAGCAGTGAAACGGTATCCGGGACAGTATATGGCTACACCTTC
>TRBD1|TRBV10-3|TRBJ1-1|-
CAIRDRGLGAGAFF
TGTGCCATCAGGGACAGGGGGCTTGGGGCAGGAGCTTTCTTT
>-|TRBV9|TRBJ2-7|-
CASTLTSTSLEQYF
TGTGCCAGCACCCTGACCTCGACTAGTCTCGAGCAGTACTTC
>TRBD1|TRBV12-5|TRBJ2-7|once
CASGLDRGHEQYF
TGTGCTAGTGGTTTGGACAGGGGGCACGAGCAGTACTTC
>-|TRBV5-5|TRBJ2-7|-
CASSSEAGGGPEQYF
TGTGCCAGCAGCTCGGAGGCTGGGGGAGGCCCCGAGCAGTACTTC
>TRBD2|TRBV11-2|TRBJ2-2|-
CASRFGVASGSGELFF
TGTGCCAGCAGGTTCGGCGTGGCTAGCGGGAGCGGGGAGCTGTTTTTT
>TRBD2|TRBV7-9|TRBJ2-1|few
CASSWTSGIHNEQFF
TGTGCCAGCAGCTGGACTAGCGGGATCCACAATGAGCAGTTCTTC
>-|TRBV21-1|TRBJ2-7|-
CASSVPTWAGGLPLGEQYF
TGTGCCAGCAGCGTTCCGACTTGGGCAGGGGGGTTACCCTTAGGCGAGCAGTACTTC
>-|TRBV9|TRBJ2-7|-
CASSAGTTYEQYF
TGTGCCAGCAGCGCGGGTACTACCTACGAGCAGTACTTC
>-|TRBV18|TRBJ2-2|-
CASSRRVPLEELFF
TGTGCCAGCTCACGACGGGTCCCTTTAGAGGAGCTGTTTTTT
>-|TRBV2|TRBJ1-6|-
CASSPGRGNSPLHF
TGTGCCAGCAGCCCGGGGCGGGGTAATTCACCCCTCCACTTT
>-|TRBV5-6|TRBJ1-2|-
CASSFRGHDGYTF
TGTGCCAGCAGCTTCCGGGGACACGATGGCTACACCTTC
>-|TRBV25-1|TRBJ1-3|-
CASSEFRVGGGNTIYF
TGTGCCAGCAGTGAATTTCGGGTCGGAGGTGGAAACACCATATATTTT
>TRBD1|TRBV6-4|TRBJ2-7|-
CASSDWATGQGRYEQYF
TGTGCCAGCAGTGACTGGGCAACGGGACAGGGTAGGTATGAGCAGTACTTC